This T cell receptor (beta chain) comes out of a study of blood T cell repertoires in COVID-19. For the study at large: T cells, B-cell-depleted T cells, or PBMCs supplied cDNA or gDNA.

Some clones are missing from TCRdb's copy, which holds only in-frame ones; the method was immunoSEQ multiplex PCR. The sample includes 300,000 to 400,000 clones, 65% to 90% of them seen just once. With V trimmed by 0 bases and J by 6 bases, 7 bases remained unmatched. Germline assignment: CDR1 GTSNPN and CDR2 SVGIG (reference sequence). This CDR3 comprises 14 residues. This sequence joins TRBV30 and TRBJ1-2, with 7 bases matching TRBD1. This receptor was identified in a human donor in a cohort sampled during active COVID-19. The sequenced sample consisted of peripheral blood. CDR3: CAWSVHQGGDGYTF. The CDR3 DNA sequence: TGTGCCTGGAGTGTACATCAGGGGGGAGATGGCTACACCTTC.